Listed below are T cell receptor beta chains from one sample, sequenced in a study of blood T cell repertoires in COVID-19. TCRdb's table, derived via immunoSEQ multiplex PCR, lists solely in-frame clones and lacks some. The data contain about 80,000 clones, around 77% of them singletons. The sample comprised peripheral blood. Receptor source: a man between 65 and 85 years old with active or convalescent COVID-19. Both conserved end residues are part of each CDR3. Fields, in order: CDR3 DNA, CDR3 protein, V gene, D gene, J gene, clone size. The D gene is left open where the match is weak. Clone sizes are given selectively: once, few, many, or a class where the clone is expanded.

TGTGCCAGCAGCGTAGGGGCAGCACCTCTTAATGAAAAACTGTTTTTT	CASSVGAAPLNEKLFF	TRBV9	.	TRBJ1-4	.
TGTGCCAGCAGTTGGGGGACAGGGACGGCCGAGCAGTACTTC	CASSWGTGTAEQYF	TRBV6-2/TRBV6-3	TRBD1	TRBJ2-7	.
TGTGCCAGCAGCTTGGGGGCAGCGGGGGGAACAAATGAGCAGTTCTTC	CASSLGAAGGTNEQFF	TRBV5-4	TRBD2	TRBJ2-1	.
TGTGCCAGCAGTTTTCTAACAGGGGGCTACACCTTC	CASSFLTGGYTF	TRBV12-3/TRBV12-4	.	TRBJ1-2	.
TGTGCCAGCAGTTACTCTACGGGGGGATCTGAAGCTTTCTTT	CASSYSTGGSEAFF	TRBV6-6	.	TRBJ1-1	.
TGTGCCAGCAGCCCTAACCAACAGAATACGCAGTATTTT	CASSPNQQNTQYF	TRBV7-6	.	TRBJ2-3	.
TGTGCCAGCACCCCGTCTTTGTTCAATTCACCCCTCCACTTT	CASTPSLFNSPLHF	TRBV27	.	TRBJ1-6	.
TGCAGCGTTGACAGGGGGGTTTACAATGAGCAGTTCTTC	CSVDRGVYNEQFF	TRBV29-1	.	TRBJ2-1	.
TGCGCCAGCAGCCCACCGGACAGGGGAGATGAAAAACTGTTTTTT	CASSPPDRGDEKLFF	TRBV4-1	TRBD1	TRBJ1-4	.
TGTGCCAGCAGTTGGAGCGGGGGGGCATACGAGCAGTACTTC	CASSWSGGAYEQYF	TRBV6-6	TRBD2	TRBJ2-7	.
TGTGCCAGCAGCCCCTCTGGTGGGGTTAGCGGCACTGAAGCTTTCTTT	CASSPSGGVSGTEAFF	TRBV7-3	.	TRBJ1-1	.
TGTGCCAGCAGCTCGCCCGGACTAGCGGGGGAAACAGATACGCAGTATTTT	CASSSPGLAGETDTQYF	TRBV13	TRBD2	TRBJ2-3	.
TGTGCCAGCAGTTTTGGCGGGGGGGCCTTTGAGCAGTTCTTC	CASSFGGGAFEQFF	TRBV27	TRBD2	TRBJ2-1	few
TGTGCCAGCAGCCAAGATTACCGCGCACGCTACACAGATACGCAGTATTTT	CASSQDYRARYTDTQYF	TRBV14	.	TRBJ2-3	.
TGTGCCAGCAGCCAAGCGCCCTCTAAATCATTT	CASSQAPSKSF	TRBV14	.	TRBJ1-4	.
TGTGCCACCAGCGACAACCGGCGACTAGCGGGGATGAATGAGCAGTTCTTC	CATSDNRRLAGMNEQFF	TRBV24-1	TRBD2	TRBJ2-1	.
TGTGCTAGTGGTTCGGGACAGGGGTACTTGTCTGGGGCCAACGTCCTGACTTTC	CASGSGQGYLSGANVLTF	TRBV12-5	TRBD1	TRBJ2-6	.
TGTGCCAGCAGCTTAACAGGGCATAGGTCGGAGACCCAGTACTTC	CASSLTGHRSETQYF	TRBV7-2	.	TRBJ2-5	.
TGTGCCAGCAGTTCTCTCGGACAGCTGAACACTGAAGCTTTCTTT	CASSSLGQLNTEAFF	TRBV27	.	TRBJ1-1	few
TGTGCCAGCAGTCCTCAAGAGACCCAGTACTTC	CASSPQETQYF	TRBV27	.	TRBJ2-5	.
TGTGCCAGCAGTTCCCCTAACAGGGGTTTCGGCTACACCTTC	CASSSPNRGFGYTF	TRBV28	TRBD1	TRBJ1-2	once
TGTGCCAGCAGCTTAGACGGGACAGAGAACTACGAGCAGTACTTC	CASSLDGTENYEQYF	TRBV11-3	TRBD1	TRBJ2-7	.
TGTGCCAGCAGCCAAATAGCGGGGGGGTCAGATACGCAGTATTTT	CASSQIAGGSDTQYF	TRBV3-1/TRBV3-2	TRBD2	TRBJ2-3	once
TGTGCCAGCAGCTTAGGGCTAGCGGGGATGACAGATACGCAGTATTTT	CASSLGLAGMTDTQYF	TRBV13	TRBD2	TRBJ2-3	.
TGTGCCAGCAGCTCGACTAGACGGGAGACCCAGTACTTC	CASSSTRRETQYF	TRBV12-3/TRBV12-4	.	TRBJ2-5	.
TGTGCCAGCAAGGGCAGGGATAGAACCGGGGAGCTGTTTTTT	CASKGRDRTGELFF	TRBV2	.	TRBJ2-2	few
TGCGCCAGCAGTGAGACCAGGGAGGCTGGCTACACCTTC	CASSETREAGYTF	TRBV10-1	.	TRBJ1-2	.
TGCGCCAGCAGCCTATCGACAGGGGGGAGCGGCTACACCTTC	CASSLSTGGSGYTF	TRBV5-1	TRBD1	TRBJ1-2	.
.	CASSLVGQGAKGSFF	TRBV5-1	.	TRBJ2-1	.
TGTGCCAGCAGCCAAAGACCGGGGGGGGAAGATACGCAGTATTTT	CASSQRPGGEDTQYF	TRBV4-2	TRBD2	TRBJ2-3	.
TGTGCCAGCGACGGGGATATTGGGGCCAACGTCCTGACTTTC	CASDGDIGANVLTF	TRBV2	.	TRBJ2-6	few
TGTGCCAGCAGTTTCACAGCCCAGGCGGGCGGCTACACCTTC	CASSFTAQAGGYTF	TRBV27	.	TRBJ1-2	few
TGTGCCAGCAGCTTAGGAGGGGACTTCTCCTACGAGCAGTACTTC	CASSLGGDFSYEQYF	TRBV11-3	.	TRBJ2-7	few
TGTGCCTGGAGTGTACTAGGGGGAAACACCATATATTTT	CAWSVLGGNTIYF	TRBV30	.	TRBJ1-3	.
TGTGCCAGCAGATTAATTACGGGGGGCGGGACAGATACGCAGTATTTT	CASRLITGGGTDTQYF	TRBV5-4	.	TRBJ2-3	.
TGTGCCAGCAGCTCAAGACCGGGACAGGGACTGGGGACGAACACCGGGGAGCTGTTTTTT	CASSSRPGQGLGTNTGELFF	TRBV7-3	TRBD1	TRBJ2-2	.
TGCAGCGTGAGGGATTTCACAGATACGCAGTATTTT	CSVRDFTDTQYF	TRBV29-1	.	TRBJ2-3	.
TGTGCCAGCAGCTTGAAAGGGGGGGATGGCTACACCTTC	CASSLKGGDGYTF	TRBV5-4	.	TRBJ1-2	.
TGTGCCAGCAGCGTTAGCTTAGGGGGATTGGGCGAGCAGTACTTC	CASSVSLGGLGEQYF	TRBV6-5	.	TRBJ2-7	few
TGTGCCAGCAGCCCGACTGGCCCGATGCCGCAGTACTTC	CASSPTGPMPQYF	TRBV14	.	TRBJ2-7	.
TGTGCCAGCCGCCTCGCGGGGGCGGGGAATGAGCAGTTCTTC	CASRLAGAGNEQFF	TRBV7-8	.	TRBJ2-1	.
TGTGCCAGCAGTGGAGGGACAGGGGTCATGAACACTGAAGCTTTCTTT	CASSGGTGVMNTEAFF	TRBV2	TRBD1	TRBJ1-1	.